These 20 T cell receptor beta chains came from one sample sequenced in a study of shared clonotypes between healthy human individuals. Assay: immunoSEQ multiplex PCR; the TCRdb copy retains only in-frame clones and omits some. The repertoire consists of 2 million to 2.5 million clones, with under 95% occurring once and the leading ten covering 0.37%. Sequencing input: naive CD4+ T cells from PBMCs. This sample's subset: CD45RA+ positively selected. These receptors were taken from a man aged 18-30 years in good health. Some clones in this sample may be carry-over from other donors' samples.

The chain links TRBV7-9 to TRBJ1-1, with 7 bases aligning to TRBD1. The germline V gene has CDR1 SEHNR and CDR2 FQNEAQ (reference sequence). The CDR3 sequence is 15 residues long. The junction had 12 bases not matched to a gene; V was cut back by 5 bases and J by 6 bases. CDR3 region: CASSTPWDSSAEAFF. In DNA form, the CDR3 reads TGTGCCAGCAGCACCCCATGGGACAGCAGCGCTGAAGCTTTCTTT.

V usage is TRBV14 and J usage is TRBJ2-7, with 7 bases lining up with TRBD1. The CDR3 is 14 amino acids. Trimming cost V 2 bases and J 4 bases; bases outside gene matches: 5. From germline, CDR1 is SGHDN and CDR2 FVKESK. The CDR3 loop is CASSQRQGPYEQYF. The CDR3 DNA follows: TGTGCCAGCAGCCAACGACAGGGCCCGTACGAGCAGTACTTC.

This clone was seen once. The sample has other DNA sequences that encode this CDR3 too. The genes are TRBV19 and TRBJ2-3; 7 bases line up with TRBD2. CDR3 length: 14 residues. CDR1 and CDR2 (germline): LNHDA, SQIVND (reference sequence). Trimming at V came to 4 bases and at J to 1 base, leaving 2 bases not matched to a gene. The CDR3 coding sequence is TGTGCCAGTAGTACTCTAGCGGGCACAGATACGCAGTATTTT. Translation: CASSTLAGTDTQYF.

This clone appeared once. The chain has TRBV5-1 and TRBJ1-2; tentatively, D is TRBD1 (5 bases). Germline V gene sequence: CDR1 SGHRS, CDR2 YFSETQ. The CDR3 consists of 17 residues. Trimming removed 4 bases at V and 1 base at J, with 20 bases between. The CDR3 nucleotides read TGCGCCAGCAGCCTAGCGGAGGGGTCGTTGCATAACTATGGCTACACCTTC. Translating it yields CASSLAEGSLHNYGYTF.

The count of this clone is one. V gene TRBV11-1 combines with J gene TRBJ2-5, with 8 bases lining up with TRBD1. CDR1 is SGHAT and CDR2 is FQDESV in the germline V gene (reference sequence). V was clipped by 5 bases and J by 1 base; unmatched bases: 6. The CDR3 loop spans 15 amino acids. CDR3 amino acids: CASSKTGDSQETQYF. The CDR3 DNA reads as TGTGCCAGCAGCAAGACAGGGGATAGCCAAGAGACCCAGTACTTC.

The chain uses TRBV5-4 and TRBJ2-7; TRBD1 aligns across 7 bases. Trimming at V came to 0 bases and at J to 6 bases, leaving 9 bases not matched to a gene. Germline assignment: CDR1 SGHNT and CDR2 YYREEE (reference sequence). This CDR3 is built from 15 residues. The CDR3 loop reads CASSLAEKGALEQYF. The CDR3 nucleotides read TGTGCCAGCAGCTTGGCCGAGAAGGGGGCACTCGAGCAGTACTTC.

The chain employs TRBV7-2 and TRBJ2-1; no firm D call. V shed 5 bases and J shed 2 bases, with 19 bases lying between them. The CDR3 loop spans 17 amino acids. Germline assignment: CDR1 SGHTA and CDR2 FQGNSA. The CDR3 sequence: CASSLQGSVNTYNEQFF. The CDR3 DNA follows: TGTGCCAGCAGCCTACAAGGAAGTGTTAATACCTACAATGAGCAGTTCTTC.

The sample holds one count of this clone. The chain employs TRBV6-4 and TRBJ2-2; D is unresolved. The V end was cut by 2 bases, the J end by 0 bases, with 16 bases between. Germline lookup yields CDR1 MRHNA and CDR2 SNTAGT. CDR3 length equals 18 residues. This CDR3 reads CASSDETSTSTNTGELFF. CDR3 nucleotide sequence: TGTGCCAGCAGTGACGAAACATCTACCTCCACGAACACCGGGGAGCTGTTTTTT.

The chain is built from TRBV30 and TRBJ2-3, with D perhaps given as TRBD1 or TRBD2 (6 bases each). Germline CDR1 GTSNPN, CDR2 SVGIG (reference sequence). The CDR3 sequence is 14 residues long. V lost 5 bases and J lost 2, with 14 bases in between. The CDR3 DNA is TGTGCCTGGGAGGAGGGGGAACCCACAGATACGCAGTATTTT. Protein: CAWEEGEPTDTQYF.

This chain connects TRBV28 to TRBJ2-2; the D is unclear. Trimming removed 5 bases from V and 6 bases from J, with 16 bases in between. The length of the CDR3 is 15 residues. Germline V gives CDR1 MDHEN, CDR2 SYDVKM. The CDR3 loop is CASSPHRVGAGELFF. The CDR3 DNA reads TGTGCCAGCAGTCCCCATCGTGTAGGAGCCGGGGAGCTGTTTTTT.

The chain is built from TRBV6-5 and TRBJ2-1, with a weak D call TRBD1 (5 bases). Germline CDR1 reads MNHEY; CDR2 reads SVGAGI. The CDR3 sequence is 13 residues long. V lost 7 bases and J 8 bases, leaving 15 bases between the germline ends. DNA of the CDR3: TGTGCCAGCACTGACAGCCCAAGACATGAGCAGTTCTTC. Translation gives CASTDSPRHEQFF.

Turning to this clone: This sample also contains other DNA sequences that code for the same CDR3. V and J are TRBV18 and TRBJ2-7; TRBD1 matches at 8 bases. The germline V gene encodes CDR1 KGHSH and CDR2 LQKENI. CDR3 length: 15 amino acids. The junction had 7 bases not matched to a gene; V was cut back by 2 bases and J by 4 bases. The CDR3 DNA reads TGTGCCAGCTCACCAGCTGGACAGGGTCGATACGAGCAGTACTTC. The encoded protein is CASSPAGQGRYEQYF.

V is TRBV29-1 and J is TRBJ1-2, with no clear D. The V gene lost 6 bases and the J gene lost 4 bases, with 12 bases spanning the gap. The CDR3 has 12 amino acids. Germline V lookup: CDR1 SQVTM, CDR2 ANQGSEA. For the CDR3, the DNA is TGCAGCGTCATGGTTTCGAGCTATGGCTACACCTTC. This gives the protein CSVMVSSYGYTF.

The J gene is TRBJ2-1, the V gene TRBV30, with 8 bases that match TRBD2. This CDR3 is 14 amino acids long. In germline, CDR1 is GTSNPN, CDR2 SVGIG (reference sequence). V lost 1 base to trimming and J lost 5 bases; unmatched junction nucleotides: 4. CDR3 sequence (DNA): TGTGCCTGGAGTGCGGGAGGGAGTGACAATGAGCAGTTCTTC. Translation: CAWSAGGSDNEQFF.

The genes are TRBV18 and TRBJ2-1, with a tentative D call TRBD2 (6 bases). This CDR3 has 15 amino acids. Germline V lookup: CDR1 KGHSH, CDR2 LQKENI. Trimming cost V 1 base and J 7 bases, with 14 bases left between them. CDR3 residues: CASSPRLSGINEQFF. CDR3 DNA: TGTGCCAGCTCACCACGTCTTAGCGGTATTAATGAGCAGTTCTTC.

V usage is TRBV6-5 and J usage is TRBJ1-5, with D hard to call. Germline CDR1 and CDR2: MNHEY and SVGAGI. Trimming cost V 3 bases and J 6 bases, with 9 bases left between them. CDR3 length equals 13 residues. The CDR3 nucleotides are TGTGCCAGCAGTTATATATCAGGTCAGCCCCAGCATTTT. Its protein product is CASSYISGQPQHF.

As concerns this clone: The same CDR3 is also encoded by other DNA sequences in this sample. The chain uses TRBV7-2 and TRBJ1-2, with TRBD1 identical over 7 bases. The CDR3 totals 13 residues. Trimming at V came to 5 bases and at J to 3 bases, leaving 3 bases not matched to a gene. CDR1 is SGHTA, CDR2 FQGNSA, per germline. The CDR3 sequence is CASSRGTDYGYTF. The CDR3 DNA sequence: TGTGCCAGCAGCCGCGGGACAGACTATGGCTACACCTTC.

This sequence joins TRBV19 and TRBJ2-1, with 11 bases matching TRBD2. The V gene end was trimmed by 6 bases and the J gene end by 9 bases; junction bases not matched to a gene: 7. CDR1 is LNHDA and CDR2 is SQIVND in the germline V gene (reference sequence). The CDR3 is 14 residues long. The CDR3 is CASRITSGSGEQFF. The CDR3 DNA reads TGTGCCAGTAGAATAACTAGCGGGAGTGGTGAGCAGTTCTTC. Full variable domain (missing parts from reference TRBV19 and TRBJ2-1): DGGITQSPKYLFRKEGQNVTLSCEQNLNHDAMYWYRQDPGQGLRLIYYSQIVNDFQKGDIAEGYSVSREKKESFPLTVTSAQKNPTAFYLCASRITSGSGEQFFGPGTRLTVL.

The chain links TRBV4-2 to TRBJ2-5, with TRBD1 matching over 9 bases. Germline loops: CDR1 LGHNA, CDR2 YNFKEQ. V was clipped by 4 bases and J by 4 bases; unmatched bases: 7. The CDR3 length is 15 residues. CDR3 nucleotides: TGTGCCAGCAGCCCTACCCAGACAGGGGGAGAGACCCAGTACTTC. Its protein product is CASSPTQTGGETQYF.

The CDR3 nucleotides read TGTGCCTGGAATCGGGGAGCGGTACCGAACACCGGGGAGCTGTTTTTT. Its protein product is CAWNRGAVPNTGELFF. The rearrangement joins TRBV30 to TRBJ2-2; TRBD2 is a possible D gene (5 bases). The CDR3 totals 16 residues. Trimming took 4 bases from V and 0 from J, leaving 15 bases between them. Germline lookup yields CDR1 GTSNPN and CDR2 SVGIG (reference sequence).